The clone carrying this T cell receptor (beta chain) was seen ten or more times. This record comes from a study of human T cells and chemical hapten exposure. Using its own MiXCR run on the RACE reads, TCRdb lists one record per CDR3 protein. This table has some 74,000 distinct CDR3 sequences, over 10% appearing once. V was pared by 8 bases and J by 0 bases, with 9 bases between. The germline gives CDR1 MNHEY, CDR2 SMNVEV (reference sequence). CDR3 length: 13 residues. Time point meaning: patch test 3, about 24 weeks after DPC sensitization. The treatment is: therapeutic diphenylcyclopropenone sensitization with weekly scalp DPC.

The chain employs TRBV27 and TRBJ2-3, with D tentatively TRBD2 (5 bases). The sequencing here drew on whole blood, taken in connection with sensitization to the hapten diphenylcyclopropenone (DPC). The source of this sequence is a woman between 50 and 59 years old with alopecia areata. Some clones in this sample may be carry-over from other donors' samples. The CDR3 sequence is CASYLASTDTQYF. The DNA for the CDR3 is TGTGCCAGCTACTTAGCGAGCACAGATACGCAGTATTTT.